The 12 T cell receptor beta chains listed next were all sequenced from one sample in a study of T cell changes during pregnancy in multiple sclerosis. Assay used: immunoSEQ multiplex PCR; TCRdb lists only in-frame clones, some missing. The sample records roughly 50,000 clones, 90% to 95% being singletons. Sequenced material: CD4+ T cells from peripheral blood mononuclear cells, taken after pregnancy. The receptors were sampled from a female donor with multiple sclerosis, enrolled in a pregnancy study.

The gene calls are TRBV28 and TRBJ1-2; possibly TRBD1 for D (5 bases). The CDR3 length is 13 residues. The V gene's germline CDR1 is MDHEN and CDR2 SYDVKM. V dropped 3 bases and J dropped 7 bases, with 12 bases sitting between them. The CDR3 loop reads CASSLPVGVGYTF. Written as DNA, the CDR3 is TGTGCCAGCAGTTTGCCGGTAGGGGTTGGCTACACCTTC.

As DNA, the CDR3 is TGTGCCAGCAGCTCCCGACTAGTCCAAGAGACCCAGTACTTC. Its translation: CASSSRLVQETQYF. The chain combines TRBV7-2 with TRBJ2-5, with a weak D call TRBD2 (6 bases). CDR1 and CDR2 (germline): SGHTA, FQGNSA. V gave up 4 bases and J gave up 1 base, with 10 bases separating them. CDR3 size: 14 residues.

This sequence joins TRBV7-2 and TRBJ2-4; D remains unclear. The CDR3 has 15 residues. V lost 2 bases to trimming and J lost 1 base, with 9 bases between them. Germline CDR1 SGHTA, CDR2 FQGNSA. CDR3 sequence: CASSLLGSAKNIQYF. CDR3 bases: TGTGCCAGCAGCTTACTAGGCTCCGCCAAAAACATTCAGTACTTC. Based on the CDR3 plus reference TRBV7-2 and TRBJ2-4, the full variable domain is GAGVSQSPSNKVTEKGKDVELRCDPISGHTALYWYRQSLGQGLEFLIYFQGNSAPDKSGLPSDRFSAERTGGSVSTLTIQRTQQEDSAVYLCASSLLGSAKNIQYFGAGTRLSVL.

The V gene is TRBV27, the J gene TRBJ1-4, with a tentative D call TRBD1 (6 bases). This CDR3 is 14 amino acids long. The V end was cut by 5 bases, the J end by 5 bases, with 12 bases between. Germline assignment: CDR1 MNHEY and CDR2 SMNVEV (reference sequence). The CDR3 sequence: CASSPRTVNEKLFF. In DNA, the CDR3 is TGTGCCAGCAGTCCCAGGACAGTAAATGAAAAACTGTTTTTT.

The chain has TRBV19 and TRBJ2-3; TRBD2 matches at 7 bases. Germline CDR1 reads LNHDA; CDR2 reads SQIVND (reference sequence). V was clipped by 4 bases and J by 0 bases; unmatched bases: 1. This CDR3 region has 14 residues. The CDR3 here is CASSNSGSTDTQYF. The CDR3 nucleotides read TGTGCCAGTAGTAATAGCGGGAGCACAGATACGCAGTATTTT. Full variable domain (missing parts from reference TRBV19 and TRBJ2-3): DGGITQSPKYLFRKEGQNVTLSCEQNLNHDAMYWYRQDPGQGLRLIYYSQIVNDFQKGDIAEGYSVSREKKESFPLTVTSAQKNPTAFYLCASSNSGSTDTQYFGPGTRLTVL.

The chain uses TRBV19 and TRBJ2-2, with 15 nucleotides matching TRBD2. Germline assignment: CDR1 LNHDA and CDR2 SQIVND (reference sequence). Trimming cost V 3 bases and J 4 bases; bases outside gene matches: 6. The CDR3 totals 18 residues. The DNA for the CDR3 is TGTGCCAGTAGTATCCAGGGACTAGCGGGAGGCGGCACCGGGGAGCTGTTTTTT. Residues: CASSIQGLAGGGTGELFF.

This rearrangement joins TRBV10-3 to TRBJ2-2; a weak D match, TRBD2 (6 bases). The V end was cut by 0 bases, the J end by 5 bases, with 16 bases between. CDR3 length: 17 residues. The V gene's germline CDR1 is ENHRY and CDR2 SYGVKD. The CDR3 is CAISESLGGKNTGELFF. CDR3 bases: TGTGCCATCAGTGAGTCCCTCGGGGGTAAGAATACCGGGGAGCTGTTTTTT.

As to this clone: At one of its ends the junction is not consistent with the germline gene, which may arise from a read error. V and J are TRBV29-1 and TRBJ1-4, with D possibly matching TRBD1 (5 bases). The CDR3 consists of 18 residues. CDR1 SQVTM and CDR2 ANQGSEA come from the germline V gene. CDR3 protein: CSVDALDRTEGYGEKLFF. In nucleotides, the CDR3 is TGCAGCGTCGACGCCTTGGACCGAACGGAGGGGTATGGTGAAAAGCTGTTTTTT.

The rearrangement joins TRBV19 to TRBJ1-2, with 8 positions matching TRBD1. The CDR3 consists of 13 residues. V gave up 6 bases and J gave up 2 bases; unmatched junction bases: 2. Looked up from germline, CDR1 is LNHDA and CDR2 is SQIVND (reference sequence). CDR3 coding DNA: TGTGCCAGTAGGGACAGGGTAAACTATGGCTACACCTTC. Translating gives CASRDRVNYGYTF.

The chain carries TRBV14 and TRBJ2-1; a possible D gene is TRBD2 (5 bases). Germline-derived CDR1 and CDR2 are SGHDN and FVKESK. Trimming shortened V by 1 base and J by 7 bases, and 8 bases separated the two germline ends. The CDR3 is 13 residues long. The CDR3 DNA is TGTGCCAGCAGCCAAGTAAGGGAGAATGAGCAGTTCTTC. It encodes CASSQVRENEQFF.

The gene calls are TRBV7-9 and TRBJ2-3; 8 bases line up with TRBD2. The length of the CDR3 is 14 residues. After removal of 5 bases from V and 2 bases from J, the junction contained 3 bases not matched to a gene. Germline loops: CDR1 SEHNR, CDR2 FQNEAQ (reference sequence). The CDR3 DNA reads as TGTGCCAGCAGCCGGGGGGGCCTCACAGATACGCAGTATTTT. This gives the protein CASSRGGLTDTQYF. The full variable domain, its missing parts supplied by reference TRBV7-9 and TRBJ2-3, is DTGVSQNPRHKITKRGQNVTFRCDPISEHNRLYWYRQTLGQGPEFLTYFQNEAQLEKSRLLSDRFSAERPKGSFSTLEIQRTEQGDSAMYLCASSRGGLTDTQYFGPGTRLTVL.

The V and J genes are TRBV6-1 and TRBJ2-5; D call uncertain. Trimming removed 4 bases from V and 1 base from J, with 4 bases in between. Germline CDR1 MNHNS, CDR2 SASEGT. The CDR3 loop spans 12 amino acids. DNA for the CDR3: TGTGCCAGCAGTGTACTCCAAGAGACCCAGTACTTC. This encodes CASSVLQETQYF.